This T cell receptor (beta chain) was recovered during a study of spatial heterogeneity in lung cancer. Study-level findings and limits: The appearance of ubiquitous expanded tumor TCRs in blood was greater at resection than follow-up.

This clonotype occurred many times. Its antigen is still unknown. This CDR3 comprises 13 residues. Deletions cut 4 bases from V and 3 bases from J, with 9 bases between. Germline V gene data show CDR1 as MNHEY and CDR2 as SMNVEV (reference sequence). Time point of the sample: sample taken at primary tumor resection. No cell sorting; template was whole RNA from tumor, lung tissue or PBMC. The roughly 79 donors had untreated early-stage non-small cell lung cancer. All TCR cDNA molecules were individually tagged with a unique molecular identifier. TCRdb called the 5' RACE reads again in MiXCR, with one record for every CDR3 protein. The sample yields over 75,000 distinct CDR3 sequences, roughly a fifth seen once.

The chain combines TRBV27 with TRBJ1-2, with D hard to call. The origin of this receptor is a male donor with early-stage non-small cell lung cancer. The sequencing here drew on PBMCs, taken at surgery. CDR3 amino acids: CASSSTLDYGYTF. DNA of the CDR3: TGTGCCAGCAGTTCGACACTCGACTATGGCTACACCTTC.